These 2 T cell receptor beta chains were all obtained from the same sample, sequenced in a study of cytotoxic CD8 clonotypes in ibrutinib-treated CLL. Assay: immunoSEQ multiplex PCR; the TCRdb copy retains only in-frame clones and omits some. Of 150,000 to 200,000 clones in the sample, roughly four fifths were seen once. Sample: PBMCs, taken after 24 months of ibrutinib treatment. The source of these receptors is a human donor with chronic lymphocytic leukemia.

The gene calls are TRBV5-1 and TRBJ1-4; no reliable D call. Germline V gene sequence: CDR1 SGHRS, CDR2 YFSETQ. CDR3 size: 15 residues. Trimming removed 0 bases from V and 0 bases from J, with 6 bases in between. The CDR3 DNA sequence: TGCGCCAGCAGCTTGGGGCGAGCAACTAATGAAAAACTGTTTTTT. As protein: CASSLGRATNEKLFF.

The chain uses TRBV21-1 and TRBJ2-2; the D call in the table, TRBD2, was not verified against the DNA. TRBV21-1 is a recognized pseudogene. The CDR3 has 14 residues. CDR3 coding DNA: TGTGCCAGCAGCAAAATGTGCGATACCGGGGAGCTGTTTTTT. This gives the protein CASSKMCDTGELFF.